The present T cell receptor beta chain was sequenced within a study of human T cells and chemical hapten exposure. The sample holds many counts of this clonotype. The CDR3 contains 14 residues. Germline lookup yields CDR1 MDHEN and CDR2 SYDVKM. TCRdb itself ran the RACE reads through MiXCR, one entry per CDR3 protein. Of approximately 96,000 distinct CDR3 sequences detected, about 9.3% appear once; the ten largest clones hold 2% to 2.5%. Described time point: patch test 2, 6 weeks after DPC sensitization. Treatment indicated: therapeutic diphenylcyclopropenone sensitization with weekly scalp DPC. The specimen was whole blood, collected in connection with sensitization to the hapten diphenylcyclopropenone (DPC). The sequence was obtained from a woman aged 40 to 50 with alopecia areata. Some clones in this sample may be carry-over from other donors' samples. The chain is built from TRBV28 and TRBJ2-7; the D is unclear. The CDR3 loop reads CATSVYGPRYEQYF. Written as DNA, the CDR3 is TGTGCGACGTCTGTCTACGGACCCCGTTACGAGCAGTACTTC.